This paragraph covers one T cell receptor beta chain sequence. TCRdb's copy holds only in-frame clones and misses some; the assay was immunoSEQ multiplex PCR. The table records some 140,000 clones, 80% to 95% of them present only once. The data were obtained in a study of T cell responses to AZD1222 COVID-19 vaccine. This CDR3 is built from 20 residues. Germline V gene lookup returns CDR1 SNHLY and CDR2 FYNNEI. V gave up 7 bases and J gave up 1 base, with 29 bases separating them. The source was peripheral blood, collected on day 0 of AZD1222 vaccination. The V call is TRBV2, the J call TRBJ2-1; D possibly corresponds to TRBD2 (7 bases). The source is an adult in good health. CDR3 protein: CASTGEGGAMADRSYNEQFF. The CDR3 DNA follows: TGTGCCAGCACTGGGGAGGGTGGGGCAATGGCGGACAGATCCTACAATGAGCAGTTCTTC.